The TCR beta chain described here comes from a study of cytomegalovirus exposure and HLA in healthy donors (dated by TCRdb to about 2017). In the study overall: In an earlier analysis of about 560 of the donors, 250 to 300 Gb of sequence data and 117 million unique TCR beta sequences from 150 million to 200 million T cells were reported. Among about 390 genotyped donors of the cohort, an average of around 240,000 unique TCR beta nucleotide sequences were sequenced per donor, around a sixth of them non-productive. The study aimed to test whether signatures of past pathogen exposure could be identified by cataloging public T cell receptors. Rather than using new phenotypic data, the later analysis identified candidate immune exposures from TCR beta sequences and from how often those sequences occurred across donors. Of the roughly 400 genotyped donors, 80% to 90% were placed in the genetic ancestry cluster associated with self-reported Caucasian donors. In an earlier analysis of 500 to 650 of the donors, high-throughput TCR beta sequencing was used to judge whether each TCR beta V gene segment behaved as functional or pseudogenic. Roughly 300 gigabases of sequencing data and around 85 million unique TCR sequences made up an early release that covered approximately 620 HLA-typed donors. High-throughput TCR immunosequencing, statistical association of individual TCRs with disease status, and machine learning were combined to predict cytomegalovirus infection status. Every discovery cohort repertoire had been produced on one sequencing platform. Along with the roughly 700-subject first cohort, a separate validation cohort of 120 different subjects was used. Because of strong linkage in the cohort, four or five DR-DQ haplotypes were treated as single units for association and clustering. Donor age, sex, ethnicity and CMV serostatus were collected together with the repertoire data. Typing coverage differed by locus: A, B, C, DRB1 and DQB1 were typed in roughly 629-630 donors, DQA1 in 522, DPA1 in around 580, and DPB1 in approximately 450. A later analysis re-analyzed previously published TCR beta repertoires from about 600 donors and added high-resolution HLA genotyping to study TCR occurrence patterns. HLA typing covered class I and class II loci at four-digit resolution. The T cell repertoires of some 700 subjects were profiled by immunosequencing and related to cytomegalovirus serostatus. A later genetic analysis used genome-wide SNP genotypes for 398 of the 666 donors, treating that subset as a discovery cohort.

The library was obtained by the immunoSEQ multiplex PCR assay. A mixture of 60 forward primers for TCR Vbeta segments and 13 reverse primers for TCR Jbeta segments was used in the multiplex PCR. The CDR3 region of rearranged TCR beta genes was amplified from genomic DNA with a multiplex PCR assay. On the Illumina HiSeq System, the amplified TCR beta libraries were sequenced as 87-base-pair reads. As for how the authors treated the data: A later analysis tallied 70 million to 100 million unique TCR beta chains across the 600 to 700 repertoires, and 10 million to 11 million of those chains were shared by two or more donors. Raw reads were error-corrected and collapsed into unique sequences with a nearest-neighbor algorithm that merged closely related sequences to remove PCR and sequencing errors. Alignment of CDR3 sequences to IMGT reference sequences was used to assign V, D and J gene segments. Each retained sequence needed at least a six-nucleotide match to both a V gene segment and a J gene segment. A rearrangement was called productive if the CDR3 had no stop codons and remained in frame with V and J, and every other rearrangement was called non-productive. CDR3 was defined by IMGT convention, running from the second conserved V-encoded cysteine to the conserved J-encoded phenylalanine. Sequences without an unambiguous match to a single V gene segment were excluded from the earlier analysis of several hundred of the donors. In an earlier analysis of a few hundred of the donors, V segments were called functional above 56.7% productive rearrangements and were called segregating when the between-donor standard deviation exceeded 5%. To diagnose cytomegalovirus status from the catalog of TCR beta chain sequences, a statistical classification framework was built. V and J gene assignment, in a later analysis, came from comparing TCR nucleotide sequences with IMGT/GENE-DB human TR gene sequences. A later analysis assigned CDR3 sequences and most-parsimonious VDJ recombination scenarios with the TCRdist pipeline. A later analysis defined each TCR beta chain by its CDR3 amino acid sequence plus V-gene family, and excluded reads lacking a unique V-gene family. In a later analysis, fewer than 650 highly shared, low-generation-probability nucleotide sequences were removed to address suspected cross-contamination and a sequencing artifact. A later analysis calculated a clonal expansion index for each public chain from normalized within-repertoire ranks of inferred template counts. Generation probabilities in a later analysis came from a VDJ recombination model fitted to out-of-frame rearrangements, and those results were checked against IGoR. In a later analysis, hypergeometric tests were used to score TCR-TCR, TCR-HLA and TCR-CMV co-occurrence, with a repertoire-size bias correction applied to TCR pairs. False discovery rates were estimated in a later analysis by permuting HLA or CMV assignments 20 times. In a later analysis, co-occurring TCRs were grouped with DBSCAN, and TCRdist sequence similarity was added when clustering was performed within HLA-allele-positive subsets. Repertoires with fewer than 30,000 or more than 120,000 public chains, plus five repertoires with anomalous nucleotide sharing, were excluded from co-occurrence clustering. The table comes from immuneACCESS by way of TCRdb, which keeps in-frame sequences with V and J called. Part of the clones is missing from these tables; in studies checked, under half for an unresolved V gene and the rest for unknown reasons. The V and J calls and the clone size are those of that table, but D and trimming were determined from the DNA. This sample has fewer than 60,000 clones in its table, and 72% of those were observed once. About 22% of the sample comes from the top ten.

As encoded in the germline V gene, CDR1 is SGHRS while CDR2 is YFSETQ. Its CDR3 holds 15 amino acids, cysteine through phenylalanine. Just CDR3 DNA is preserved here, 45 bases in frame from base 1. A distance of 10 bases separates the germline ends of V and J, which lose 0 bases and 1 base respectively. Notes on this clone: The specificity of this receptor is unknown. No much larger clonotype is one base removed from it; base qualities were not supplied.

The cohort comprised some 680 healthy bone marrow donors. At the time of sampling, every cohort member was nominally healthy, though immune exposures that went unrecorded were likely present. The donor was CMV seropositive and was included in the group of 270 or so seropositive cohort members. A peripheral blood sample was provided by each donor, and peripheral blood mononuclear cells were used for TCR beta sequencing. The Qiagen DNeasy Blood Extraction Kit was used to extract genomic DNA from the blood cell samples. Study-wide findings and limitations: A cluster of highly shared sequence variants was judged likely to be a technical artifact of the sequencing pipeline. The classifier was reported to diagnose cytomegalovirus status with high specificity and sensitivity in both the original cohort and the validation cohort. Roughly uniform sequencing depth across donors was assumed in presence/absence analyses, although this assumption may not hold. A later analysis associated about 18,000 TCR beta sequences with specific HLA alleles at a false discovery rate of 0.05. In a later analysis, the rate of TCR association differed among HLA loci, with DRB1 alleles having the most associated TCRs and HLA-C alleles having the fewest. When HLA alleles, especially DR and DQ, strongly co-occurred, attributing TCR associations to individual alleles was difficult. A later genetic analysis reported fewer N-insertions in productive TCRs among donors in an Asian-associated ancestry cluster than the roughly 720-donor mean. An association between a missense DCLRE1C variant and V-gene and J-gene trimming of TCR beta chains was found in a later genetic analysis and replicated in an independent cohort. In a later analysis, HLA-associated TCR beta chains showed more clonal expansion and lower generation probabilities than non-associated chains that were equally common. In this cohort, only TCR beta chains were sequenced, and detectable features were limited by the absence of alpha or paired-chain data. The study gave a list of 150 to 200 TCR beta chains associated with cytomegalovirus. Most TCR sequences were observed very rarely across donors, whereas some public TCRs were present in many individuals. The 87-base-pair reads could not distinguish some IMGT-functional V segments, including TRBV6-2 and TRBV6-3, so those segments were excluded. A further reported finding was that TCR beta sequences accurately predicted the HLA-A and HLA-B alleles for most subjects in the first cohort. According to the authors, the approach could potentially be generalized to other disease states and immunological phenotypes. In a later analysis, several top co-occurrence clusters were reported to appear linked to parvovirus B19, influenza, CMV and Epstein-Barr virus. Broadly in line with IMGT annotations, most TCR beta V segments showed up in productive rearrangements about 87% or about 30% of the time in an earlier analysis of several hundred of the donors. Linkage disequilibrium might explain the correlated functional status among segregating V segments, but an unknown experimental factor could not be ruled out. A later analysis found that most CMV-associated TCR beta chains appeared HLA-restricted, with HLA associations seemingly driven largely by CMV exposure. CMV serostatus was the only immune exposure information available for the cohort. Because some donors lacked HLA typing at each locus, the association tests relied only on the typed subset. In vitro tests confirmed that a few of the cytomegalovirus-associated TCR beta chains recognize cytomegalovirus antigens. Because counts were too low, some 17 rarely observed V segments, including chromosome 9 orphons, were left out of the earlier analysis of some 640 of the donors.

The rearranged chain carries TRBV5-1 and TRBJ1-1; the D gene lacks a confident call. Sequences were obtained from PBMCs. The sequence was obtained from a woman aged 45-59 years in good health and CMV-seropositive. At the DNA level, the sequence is TGCGCCAGCAGCTTGGTAGGGAGGACGAACACTGAAGCTTTCTTT. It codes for CASSLVGRTNTEAFF.